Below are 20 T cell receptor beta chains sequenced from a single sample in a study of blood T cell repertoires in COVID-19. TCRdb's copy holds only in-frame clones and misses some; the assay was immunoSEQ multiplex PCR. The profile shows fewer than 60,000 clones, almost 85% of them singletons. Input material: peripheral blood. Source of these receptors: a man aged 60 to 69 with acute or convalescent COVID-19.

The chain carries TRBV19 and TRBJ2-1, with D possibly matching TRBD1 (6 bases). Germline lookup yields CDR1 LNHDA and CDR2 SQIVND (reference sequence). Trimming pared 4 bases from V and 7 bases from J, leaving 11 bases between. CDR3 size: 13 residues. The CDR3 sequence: CASSSNRENEQFF. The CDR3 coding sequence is TGTGCCAGTAGTAGCAACAGGGAGAATGAGCAGTTCTTC.

CDR3 DNA: TGTGCCAGCAGCTTAATCTCCGCGGCTTTCTTT. It translates to CASSLISAAFF. The V call is TRBV7-9, the J call TRBJ1-1; no reliable D call. Germline-derived CDR1 and CDR2 are SEHNR and FQNEAQ (reference sequence). Trimming cost V 2 bases and J 11 bases, with 9 bases left between them. The CDR3 has 11 residues.

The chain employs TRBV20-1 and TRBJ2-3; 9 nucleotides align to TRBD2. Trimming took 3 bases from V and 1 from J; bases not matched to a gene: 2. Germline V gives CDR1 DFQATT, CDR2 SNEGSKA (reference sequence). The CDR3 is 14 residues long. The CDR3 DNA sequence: TGCAGTGCTAGTGAGCGGGGGGGCACAGATACGCAGTATTTT. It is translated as CSASERGGTDTQYF.

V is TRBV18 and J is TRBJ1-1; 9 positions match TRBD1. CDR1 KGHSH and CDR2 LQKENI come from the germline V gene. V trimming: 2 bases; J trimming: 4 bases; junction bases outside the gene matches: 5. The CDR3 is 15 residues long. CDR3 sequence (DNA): TGTGCCAGCTCACCAACTCAGGACAGGGGCACTGAAGCTTTCTTT. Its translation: CASSPTQDRGTEAFF.

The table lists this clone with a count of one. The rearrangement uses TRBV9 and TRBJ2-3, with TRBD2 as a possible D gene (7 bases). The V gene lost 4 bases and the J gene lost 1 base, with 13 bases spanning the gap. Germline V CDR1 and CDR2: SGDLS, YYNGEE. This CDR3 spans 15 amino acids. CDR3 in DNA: TGTGCCAGCAGCCTCGGGGGGCGGGGCACAGATACGCAGTATTTT. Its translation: CASSLGGRGTDTQYF.

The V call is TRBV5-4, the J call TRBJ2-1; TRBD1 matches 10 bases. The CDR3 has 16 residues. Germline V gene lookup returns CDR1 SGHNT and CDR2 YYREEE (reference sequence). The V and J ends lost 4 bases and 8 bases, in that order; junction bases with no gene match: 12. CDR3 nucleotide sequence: TGTGCCAGCAGCCGATCCGCCGGGACAGGGGACGATGAGCAGTTCTTC. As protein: CASSRSAGTGDDEQFF.

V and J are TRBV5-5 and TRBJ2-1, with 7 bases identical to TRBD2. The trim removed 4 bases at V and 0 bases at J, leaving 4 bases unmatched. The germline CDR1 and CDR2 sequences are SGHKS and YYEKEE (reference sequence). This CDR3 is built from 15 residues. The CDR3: CASSPSGDSYNEQFF. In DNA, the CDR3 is TGTGCCAGCAGCCCCAGCGGGGACTCCTACAATGAGCAGTTCTTC.

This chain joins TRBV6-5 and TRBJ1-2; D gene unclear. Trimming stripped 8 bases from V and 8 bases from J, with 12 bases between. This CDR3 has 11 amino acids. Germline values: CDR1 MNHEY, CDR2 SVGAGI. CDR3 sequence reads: CASWEEGGYTF. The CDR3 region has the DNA TGTGCCAGCTGGGAGGAGGGCGGCTACACCTTC.

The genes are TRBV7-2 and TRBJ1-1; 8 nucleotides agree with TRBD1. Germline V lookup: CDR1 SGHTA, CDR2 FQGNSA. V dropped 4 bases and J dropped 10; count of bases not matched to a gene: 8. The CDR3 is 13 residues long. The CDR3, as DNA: TGTGCCAGCAGCTCCGACAGGGGCATACCAGCTTTCTTT. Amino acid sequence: CASSSDRGIPAFF.

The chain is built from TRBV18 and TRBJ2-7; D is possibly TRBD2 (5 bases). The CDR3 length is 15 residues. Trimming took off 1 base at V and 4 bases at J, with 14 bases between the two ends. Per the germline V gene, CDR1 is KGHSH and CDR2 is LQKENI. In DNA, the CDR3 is TGTGCCAGCTCACCACGATGGCTAGCCAAGTACGAGCAGTACTTC. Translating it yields CASSPRWLAKYEQYF.

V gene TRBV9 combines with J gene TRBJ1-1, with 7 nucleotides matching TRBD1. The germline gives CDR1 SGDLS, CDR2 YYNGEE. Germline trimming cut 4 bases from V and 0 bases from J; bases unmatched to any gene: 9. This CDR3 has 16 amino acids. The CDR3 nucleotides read TGTGCCAGCAGCCCAGGCGGCGACAGGGTGAACACTGAAGCTTTCTTT. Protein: CASSPGGDRVNTEAFF.

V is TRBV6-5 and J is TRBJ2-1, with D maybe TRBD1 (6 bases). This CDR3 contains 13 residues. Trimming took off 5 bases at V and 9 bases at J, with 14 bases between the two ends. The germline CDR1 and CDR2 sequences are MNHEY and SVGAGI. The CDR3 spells CASSPQGFGEQFF. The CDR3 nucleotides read TGTGCCAGCAGTCCACAGGGTTTTGGTGAGCAGTTCTTC.

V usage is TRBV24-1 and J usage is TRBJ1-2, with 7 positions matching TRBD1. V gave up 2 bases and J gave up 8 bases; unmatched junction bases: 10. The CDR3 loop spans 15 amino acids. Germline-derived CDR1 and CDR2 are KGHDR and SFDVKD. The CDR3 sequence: CATSDSGQIEWGYTF. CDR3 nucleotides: TGTGCCACCAGTGATTCGGGACAGATCGAGTGGGGCTACACCTTC.

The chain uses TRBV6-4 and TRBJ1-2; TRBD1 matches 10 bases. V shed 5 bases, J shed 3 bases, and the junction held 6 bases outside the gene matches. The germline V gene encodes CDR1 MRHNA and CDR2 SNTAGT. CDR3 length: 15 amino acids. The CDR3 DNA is TGTGCCAGCAGTAAGGAGGGGACAGGGGACTATGGCTACACCTTC. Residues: CASSKEGTGDYGYTF.

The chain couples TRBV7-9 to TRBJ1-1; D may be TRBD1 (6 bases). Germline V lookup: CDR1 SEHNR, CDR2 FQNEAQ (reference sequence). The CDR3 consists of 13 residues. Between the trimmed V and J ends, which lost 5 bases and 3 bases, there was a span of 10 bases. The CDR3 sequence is CASSRQVDTEAFF. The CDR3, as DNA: TGTGCCAGCAGCCGACAGGTTGACACTGAAGCTTTCTTT.

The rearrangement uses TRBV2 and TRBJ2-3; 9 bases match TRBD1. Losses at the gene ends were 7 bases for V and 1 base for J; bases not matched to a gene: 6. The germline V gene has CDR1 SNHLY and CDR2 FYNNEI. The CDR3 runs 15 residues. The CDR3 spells CASKGQGIGTDTQYF. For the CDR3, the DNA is TGTGCCAGCAAGGGACAGGGAATAGGCACAGATACGCAGTATTTT.

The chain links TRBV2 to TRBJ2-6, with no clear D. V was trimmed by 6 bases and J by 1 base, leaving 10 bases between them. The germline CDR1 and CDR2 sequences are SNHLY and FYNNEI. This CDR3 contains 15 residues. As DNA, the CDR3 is TGTGCCAGCAGGGCCGGGTTGTCTGGGGCCAACGTCCTGACTTTC. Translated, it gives CASRAGLSGANVLTF.

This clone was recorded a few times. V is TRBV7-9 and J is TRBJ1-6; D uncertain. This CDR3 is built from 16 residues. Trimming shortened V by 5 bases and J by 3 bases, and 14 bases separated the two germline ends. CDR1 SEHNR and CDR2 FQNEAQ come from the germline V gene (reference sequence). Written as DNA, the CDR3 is TGTGCCAGCAGCGCCGCCATAGGCGGCTATAATTCACCCCTCCACTTT. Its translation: CASSAAIGGYNSPLHF.

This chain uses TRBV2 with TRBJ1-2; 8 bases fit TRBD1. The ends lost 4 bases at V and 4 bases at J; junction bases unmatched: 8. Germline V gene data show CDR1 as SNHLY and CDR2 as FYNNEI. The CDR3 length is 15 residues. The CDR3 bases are TGTGCCAGCAGTGTAACGCAGGGGGCATCCTATGGCTACACCTTC. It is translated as CASSVTQGASYGYTF.

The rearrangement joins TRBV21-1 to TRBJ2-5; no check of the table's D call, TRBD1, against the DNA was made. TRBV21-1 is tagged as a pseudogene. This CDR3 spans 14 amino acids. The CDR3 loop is CASSTDRVRETQYF. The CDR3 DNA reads TGTGCCAGCAGCACGGACAGGGTGAGAGAGACCCAGTACTTC.